These T cell receptor beta chains were read from a single sample in a study of monozygotic twins with inflammatory bowel disease. Reanalyzing the 5' RACE reads, TCRdb keeps one entry per CDR3 protein, without DNA. The sample holds 300,000 to 400,000 distinct CDR3 sequences. Sequenced input: blood. These receptors all come from a human donor with ulcerative colitis or Crohn's disease, or a healthy co-twin of an affected twin (not recorded which). CDR3s include the opening cysteine and the closing phenylalanine or tryptophan.

V gene	J gene	CDR3 protein
TRBV20-1	TRBJ1-5	CSVPGGAAEYSNQPQHF
TRBV5-1	TRBJ1-4	CASKLTVQSNEKLFF
TRBV10-3	TRBJ2-7	CAISPTLLAYEQYF
TRBV15	TRBJ2-7	CATSRASGVPTEQYF
TRBV2	TRBJ1-1	CASGEGANTEAFF
TRBV5-4	TRBJ1-4	CASSLGTGGEKLFF
TRBV18	TRBJ2-5	CASSPPGSETQYF
TRBV6-4	TRBJ1-2	CASRENSLSPYGYTF
TRBV12-3/TRBV12-4	TRBJ1-5	CASSNLRQPQHF
TRBV27	TRBJ1-2	CASRPFGGGGYTF
TRBV14	TRBJ1-2	CASSPLGGQGTYGYTF